These 31 T cell receptor beta chains originate from one sample sequenced in a study of T cell repertoires in cytomegalovirus infection. Each CDR3 protein is one row after TCRdb ran MiXCR on the reads. The sample lists 60,000 to 75,000 distinct CDR3 sequences; 20% to 25% were seen once. For these TCRs, the target antigens are not known. The sequenced sample was PBMCs, sequenced either directly or after in vitro stimulation (not recorded which). Receptor source: a human donor in good health (CMV status not recorded). Some clones in this sample may be carry-over from other donors' samples.

The genes are TRBV7-9 and TRBJ1-2; D is possibly TRBD1 (5 bases). Trimming pared 5 bases from V and 4 bases from J, leaving 23 bases between. This CDR3 region has 17 residues. The germline V gene has CDR1 SEHNR and CDR2 FQNEAQ (reference sequence). DNA of the CDR3: TGTGCCAGCAGCCTACGACAAGACAGTTACCCATCCTATGGCTACACCTTC. Translated, it gives CASSLRQDSYPSYGYTF.

This clonotype was seen more than once but under ten times. The chain recombines TRBV6-6 with TRBJ1-4; tentatively, D is TRBD1 (5 bases). Germline values: CDR1 MNHNY, CDR2 SVGAGI (reference sequence). The CDR3 runs 14 residues. Trimming took 11 bases from V and 8 from J, leaving 21 bases between them. The CDR3 region has the DNA TGTGCCTCCATGCGCGGGCAGGGTGGCGAAAAACTGTTTTTT. It codes for CASMRGQGGEKLFF.

The chain uses TRBV6-2 or TRBV6-3 and TRBJ2-7, with D uncertain. CDR1 is MNHEY and CDR2 is SVGEGT in the germline V gene. The germline V and J ends were trimmed by 2 bases and 2 bases, with 7 bases remaining between them. This CDR3 contains 13 residues. CDR3 in amino acids: CASSYMQAYEQYF. The CDR3 DNA sequence: TGTGCCAGCAGTTACATGCAGGCCTACGAGCAGTACTTC.

This clonotype has a handful of counts. The J gene is TRBJ1-1, the V gene TRBV9; the D is unclear. The ends were cut back, 1 base at V and 1 base at J, with 5 bases in the middle. CDR1 SGDLS and CDR2 YYNGEE come from the germline V gene. This CDR3 region has 13 residues. The CDR3 nucleotides read TGTGCCAGCAGCGTATTTGGGAACACTGAAGCTTTCTTT. Its translation is CASSVFGNTEAFF.

Only a few counts were recorded for this clonotype. The chain combines TRBV6-2 or TRBV6-3 with TRBJ2-7; 9 positions match TRBD2. The CDR3 spans 15 residues. CDR1 is MNHEY, CDR2 SVGEGT, per germline. J was trimmed by 6 bases and V by 6 bases; bases with no gene match: 12. In nucleotides, the CDR3 is TGTGCCAGCAGCAAGGTAGCGGGAGAGGTGCGCGAGCAGTACGTC. This sequence encodes CASSKVAGEVREQYV.

The rearrangement joins TRBV9 to TRBJ2-1, with 7 bases fitting TRBD1. The CDR3 totals 15 residues. Germline V CDR1 and CDR2: SGDLS, YYNGEE. The V segment lost 0 bases and the J segment 8 bases; nucleotides outside the gene matches: 8. CDR3 in DNA: TGTGCCAGCAGCGTAGATCTAGGGGGCCTGGATGAGCAGTTCTTC. Translated, it gives CASSVDLGGLDEQFF.

This clonotype was observed many times. V and J are TRBV7-2 and TRBJ2-3; no definite D call. The V end was cut by 5 bases, the J end by 2 bases, with 8 bases between. The germline gives CDR1 SGHTA, CDR2 FQGNSA. The CDR3 sequence is 13 residues long. The CDR3 DNA follows: TGTGCCAGCAGCGCCGACCTCACAGATACGCAGTATTTT. This translates into CASSADLTDTQYF.

The sample holds one count of this clonotype. This chain uses TRBV6-5 with TRBJ2-5; 10 bases are shared with TRBD2. Germline values: CDR1 MNHEY, CDR2 SVGAGI. The CDR3 has 16 amino acids. The trim removed 0 bases at V and 4 bases at J, leaving 5 bases unmatched. CDR3 nucleotide sequence: TGTGCCAGCAGTTACTCCGGGACTAGCGTCGGAGAGACCCAGTACTTC. This codes for CASSYSGTSVGETQYF.

This clonotype was counted a few times. The V call is TRBV5-4, the J call TRBJ2-4; 11 nucleotides agree with TRBD2. The germline V gene has CDR1 SGHNT and CDR2 YYREEE (reference sequence). V gave up 3 bases and J gave up 8 bases; unmatched junction bases: 10. The CDR3 has 16 amino acids. CDR3 sequence: CASSSVAGGPRDIQYF. Written as DNA, the CDR3 is TGTGCCAGCAGCTCCGTAGCGGGAGGGCCTAGGGACATTCAGTACTTC.

The chain couples TRBV7-2 to TRBJ2-1; 7 bases match TRBD2. The CDR3 consists of 15 residues. V was clipped by 5 bases and J by 0 bases; unmatched bases: 4. Germline lookup yields CDR1 SGHTA and CDR2 FQGNSA. The chain's CDR3 is CASSRTRSSYNEQFF. CDR3 DNA sequence: TGTGCCAGCAGCCGGACTAGGAGCTCCTACAATGAGCAGTTCTTC.

About this clonotype itself: A clone one base away is much larger, so this may be a read error. The chain links TRBV7-2 to TRBJ2-1; D is perhaps TRBD1 or TRBD2 (5 bases each). The germline gives CDR1 SGHTA, CDR2 FQGNSA. Trimming removed 5 bases at V and 4 bases at J, with 15 bases between. This CDR3 is 15 amino acids long. CDR3 sequence reads: CASSRLRGSYNEQFF. The CDR3 DNA is TGTGCCAGCAGCCGGTTGAGGGGCTCATACAATGAGCAGTTCTTC.

The rearrangement uses TRBV12-3 or TRBV12-4 and TRBJ2-3, with 7 bases fitting TRBD2. The CDR3 extends over 17 amino acids. The V and J ends lost 0 bases and 2 bases, in that order; junction bases with no gene match: 8. CDR3 nucleotides: TGTGCCAGCAGTTTAGCTAGGGAGGGCCCAACCACAGATACGCAGTATTTT. It encodes CASSLAREGPTTDTQYF.

The chain links TRBV4-3 to TRBJ2-3, with 7 positions matching TRBD2. J lost 6 bases, V lost 4 bases, and 4 bases had no gene match. CDR1 is LGHNA, CDR2 YSLEER, per germline. This CDR3 comprises 13 residues. The CDR3 sequence is CASSPDGGDTQYF. The CDR3 DNA sequence: TGCGCCAGCAGCCCCGACGGGGGGGATACGCAGTATTTT.

The V call is TRBV4-1, the J call TRBJ2-1; 12 bases align to TRBD2. The V gene's germline CDR1 is MGHRA and CDR2 YSYEKL. The ends lost 3 bases at V and 4 bases at J; junction bases unmatched: 4. This CDR3 region has 16 residues. CDR3 nucleotide sequence: TGCGCCAGCAGCCACCCCGGACTAGCGGGGTACAATGAGCAGTTCTTC. Protein sequence: CASSHPGLAGYNEQFF.

The rearrangement joins TRBV24-1 to TRBJ2-5; a weak D match, TRBD2 (5 bases). Germline values: CDR1 KGHDR, CDR2 SFDVKD. The CDR3 is made up of 14 amino acids. V was shortened by 2 bases and J by 5 bases, with 11 bases between the two germline ends. This CDR3 reads CATSDWGSGETQYF. The CDR3 bases are TGTGCCACCAGTGATTGGGGTTCGGGGGAGACCCAGTACTTC.

V usage is TRBV29-1 and J usage is TRBJ1-1; no clear D gene. V lost 7 bases and J lost 3, with 15 bases in between. The CDR3 runs 13 residues. Germline CDR1 reads SQVTM; CDR2 reads ANQGSEA. The CDR3 DNA reads as TGCAGCGCGGGCAGTACATGGGACACTGAAGCTTTCTTT. Translated, it gives CSAGSTWDTEAFF.

Only a few counts were recorded for this clonotype. V is TRBV5-8 and J is TRBJ1-5; 7 bases agree with TRBD1. The J segment lost 5 bases and the V segment lost 2 bases, leaving 7 bases of the junction unmatched. This CDR3 spans 15 amino acids. The germline CDR1 and CDR2 sequences are SGHTS and YDEGEE. In nucleotides, the CDR3 is TGTGCCAGCAGCTTAATAGGGACAGTGTATCAGCCCCAGCATTTT. This translates into CASSLIGTVYQPQHF. Filled out from reference TRBV5-8 and TRBJ1-5, the complete variable domain reads EAGVTQSPTHLIKTRGQQATLRCSPISGHTSVYWYQQALGLGLQFLLWYDEGEERNRGNFPPRFSGRQFPNYSSELNVNALELEDSALYLCASSLIGTVYQPQHFGDGTRLSIL.

This clonotype has a handful of counts. The chain uses TRBV14 and TRBJ2-7; 7 nucleotides align to TRBD1. CDR3 length: 13 residues. Trimming removed 6 bases from V and 2 bases from J; junction bases left unmatched: 4. CDR1 SGHDN and CDR2 FVKESK come from the germline V gene. Written as DNA, the CDR3 is TGTGCCAGCAGTCCGGGACAGACCTACGAGCAGTACTTC. It specifies CASSPGQTYEQYF.

The chain recombines TRBV5-4 with TRBJ2-7, with D perhaps matching TRBD1 or TRBD2 (5 bases each). The V and J ends lost 3 bases and 3 bases respectively, with 13 bases between them. The CDR3 contains 14 residues. Germline V gives CDR1 SGHNT, CDR2 YYREEE (reference sequence). CDR3 DNA sequence: TGTGCCAGCAGCTCCCGGGACGGAGGCTACGAGCAGTACTTC. Encoded protein: CASSSRDGGYEQYF.

The sample holds a few counts of this clonotype. The chain combines TRBV7-2 with TRBJ2-1; 8 bases are a match to TRBD2. CDR3 length: 16 residues. With V trimmed by 4 bases and J by 0 bases, 5 bases remained unmatched. Germline V lookup: CDR1 SGHTA, CDR2 FQGNSA. As DNA, the CDR3 is TGTGCCAGCAGCTCGTCCCTAGCGGGCTCCTACAATGAGCAGTTCTTC. It yields the protein CASSSSLAGSYNEQFF.

This clonotype appeared a few times. The genes are TRBV28 and TRBJ2-7; D possibly corresponds to TRBD1 (6 bases). This CDR3 is 14 amino acids long. Germline-derived CDR1 and CDR2 are MDHEN and SYDVKM. V was shortened by 2 bases and J by 4 bases, with 12 bases between the two germline ends. The CDR3 nucleotides read TGTGCCAGCAGTTTACTCAGGGGCGCGTACGAGCAGTACGTC. This codes for CASSLLRGAYEQYV.

In its sample, this clonotype was seen many times. The genes are TRBV7-8 and TRBJ2-5; D uncertain. The CDR3 sequence is 13 residues long. V gave up 5 bases and J gave up 3 bases, with 10 bases separating them. The germline V gene encodes CDR1 SGHVS and CDR2 FQNEAQ. The CDR3 bases are TGTGCCAGCAGCGCCGTGACTGAAGAGACCCAGTACTTC. Translated: CASSAVTEETQYF.

Only a few counts were recorded for this clonotype. The genes are TRBV2 and TRBJ1-1; 10 bases agree with TRBD1. The V and J ends lost 5 bases and 0 bases, in that order; junction bases with no gene match: 3. The CDR3 runs 15 residues. Germline V gene lookup returns CDR1 SNHLY and CDR2 FYNNEI. CDR3 region: CASSPGQGLNTEAFF. CDR3 bases: TGTGCCAGCAGTCCGGGACAGGGGCTGAACACTGAAGCTTTCTTT.

Only a few counts were recorded for this clonotype. V usage is TRBV19 and J usage is TRBJ2-2; unclear D gene. Germline values: CDR1 LNHDA, CDR2 SQIVND (reference sequence). This CDR3 is 14 amino acids long. V was pared by 3 bases and J by 0 bases, with 5 bases between. CDR3 DNA: TGTGCCAGTAGTATTGGACCGAACACCGGGGAGCTGTTTTTT. Protein product: CASSIGPNTGELFF.

This clonotype appeared many times. Germline is not matched at one junction end, which may reflect a read error. The rearrangement joins TRBV7-2 to TRBJ2-5, with 10 nucleotides matching TRBD1. Germline assignment: CDR1 SGHTA and CDR2 FQGNSA. The CDR3 sequence is 16 residues long. The CDR3 nucleotides read TGTGCCAGCAGCTTAACGCGGGGACAGGGGACCGGTCTGGAGGGGTTC. It encodes CASSLTRGQGTGLEGF.

This clonotype was counted ten times or more. The rearrangement joins TRBV7-9 to TRBJ2-1; D is uncertain. The CDR3 runs to 16 residues. Deletions cut 5 bases from V and 1 base from J, with 15 bases between. Germline CDR1 SEHNR, CDR2 FQNEAQ (reference sequence). The CDR3 nucleotides read TGTGCCAGCAGCCCACCCCAGCTGCTATCCTACAATGAGCAGTTCTTC. Its protein is CASSPPQLLSYNEQFF.

This rearrangement joins TRBV4-1 to TRBJ1-1, with a weak D call TRBD1 (6 bases). V shed 3 bases and J shed 4 bases, with 15 bases lying between them. There are 15 residues in the CDR3. Germline values: CDR1 MGHRA, CDR2 YSYEKL. This chain's CDR3 is CASSHASGVSTEAFF. The CDR3 DNA follows: TGCGCCAGCAGCCACGCCTCAGGGGTAAGCACTGAAGCTTTCTTT.

This clonotype turned up a few times. The chain carries TRBV7-4 and TRBJ1-1, with D possibly TRBD1 on 6 matching bases. Trimming took 4 bases from V and 6 from J, leaving 12 bases between them. The CDR3 consists of 13 residues. CDR1 and CDR2 (germline): SGHVT, SQSDAQ. In nucleotides, the CDR3 is TGTGCCAGCAGCTCCCAGGGGTCATCTGAAGCTTTCTTT. This codes for CASSSQGSSEAFF. Variable domain in full (rest from reference TRBV7-4 and TRBJ1-1): GAGVSQSPRYKVAKRGRDVALRCDSISGHVTLYWYRQTLGQGSEVLTYSQSDAQRDKSGRPSGRFSAERPERSVSTLKIQRTEQGDSAVYLCASSSQGSSEAFFGQGTRLTVV.

This clonotype was detected a few times. The V call is TRBV7-6, the J call TRBJ1-1; possible D gene TRBD1, 5 bases. The length of the CDR3 is 13 residues. Per the germline V gene, CDR1 is SGHVS and CDR2 is FNYEAQ. Trimming removed 6 bases from V and 3 bases from J, with 11 bases in between. CDR3: CASSEQGDTEAFF. CDR3 DNA: TGTGCCAGCAGTGAGCAGGGTGACACTGAAGCTTTCTTT.

The genes are TRBV6-2 or TRBV6-3 and TRBJ2-5; 9 nucleotides agree with TRBD1. In germline, CDR1 is MNHEY, CDR2 SVGEGT. This CDR3 is built from 14 residues. Trimming at V came to 5 bases and at J to 5 bases, leaving 6 bases not matched to a gene. The CDR3 here is CASSEGQGRETQYF. The CDR3, as DNA: TGTGCCAGCAGTGAAGGACAGGGGCGGGAGACCCAGTACTTC.

This clonotype was seen at least ten times. The rearrangement uses TRBV7-2 and TRBJ1-6; D is uncertain. The CDR3 is 14 amino acids. Per germline, CDR1 SGHTA and CDR2 FQGNSA. Trimming cost V 1 base and J 8 bases, with 9 bases left between them. This CDR3 is CASSLGQVDSPLHF. The CDR3 nucleotides are TGTGCCAGCAGCTTAGGTCAGGTGGATTCACCCCTCCACTTT.